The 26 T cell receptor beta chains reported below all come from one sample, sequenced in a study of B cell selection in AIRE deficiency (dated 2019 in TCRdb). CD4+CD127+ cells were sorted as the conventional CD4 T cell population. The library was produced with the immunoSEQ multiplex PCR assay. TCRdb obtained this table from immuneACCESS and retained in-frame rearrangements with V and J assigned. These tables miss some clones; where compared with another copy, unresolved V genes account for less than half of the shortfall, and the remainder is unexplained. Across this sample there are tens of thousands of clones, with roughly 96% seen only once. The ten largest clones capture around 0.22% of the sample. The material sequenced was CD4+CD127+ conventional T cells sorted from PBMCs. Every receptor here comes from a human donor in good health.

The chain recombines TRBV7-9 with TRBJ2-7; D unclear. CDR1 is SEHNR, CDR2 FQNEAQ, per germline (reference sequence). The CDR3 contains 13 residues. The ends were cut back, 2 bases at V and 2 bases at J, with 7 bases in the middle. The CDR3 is CASSLTRTYEQYF. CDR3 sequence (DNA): TGTGCCAGCAGCTTAACACGAACCTACGAGCAGTACTTC.

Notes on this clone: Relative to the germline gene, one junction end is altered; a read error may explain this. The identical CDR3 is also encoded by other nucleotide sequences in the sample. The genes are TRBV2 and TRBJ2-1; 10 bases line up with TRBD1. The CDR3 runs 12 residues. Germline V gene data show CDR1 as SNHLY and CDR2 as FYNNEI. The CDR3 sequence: CASQPTGGEQFF. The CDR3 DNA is TGTGCCTCCCAGCCGACAGGGGGCGAGCAATTCTTC.

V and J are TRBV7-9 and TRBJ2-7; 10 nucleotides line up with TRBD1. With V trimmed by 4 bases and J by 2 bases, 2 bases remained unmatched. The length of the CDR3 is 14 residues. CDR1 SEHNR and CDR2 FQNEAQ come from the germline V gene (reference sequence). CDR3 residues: CASSWGQGPYEQYF. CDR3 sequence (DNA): TGTGCCAGCAGCTGGGGACAGGGGCCCTACGAGCAGTACTTC. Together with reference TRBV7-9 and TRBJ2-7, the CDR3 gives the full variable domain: DTGVSQNPRHKITKRGQNVTFRCDPISEHNRLYWYRQTLGQGPEFLTYFQNEAQLEKSRLLSDRFSAERPKGSFSTLEIQRTEQGDSAMYLCASSWGQGPYEQYFGPGTRLTVT.

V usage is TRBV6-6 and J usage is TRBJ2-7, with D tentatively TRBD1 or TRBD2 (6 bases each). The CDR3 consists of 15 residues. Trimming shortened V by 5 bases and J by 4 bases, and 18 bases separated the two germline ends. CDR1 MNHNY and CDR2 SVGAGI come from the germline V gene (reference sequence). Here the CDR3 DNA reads TGTGCCAGCAGTGAGACCGCAGGGGAGGCATACGAGCAGTACTTC. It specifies CASSETAGEAYEQYF.

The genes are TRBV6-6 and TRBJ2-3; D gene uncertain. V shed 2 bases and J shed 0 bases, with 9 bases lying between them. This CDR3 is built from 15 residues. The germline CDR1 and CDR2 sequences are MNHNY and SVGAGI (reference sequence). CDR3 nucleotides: TGTGCCAGCAGTTACATGGATACTAGCACAGATACGCAGTATTTT. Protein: CASSYMDTSTDTQYF.

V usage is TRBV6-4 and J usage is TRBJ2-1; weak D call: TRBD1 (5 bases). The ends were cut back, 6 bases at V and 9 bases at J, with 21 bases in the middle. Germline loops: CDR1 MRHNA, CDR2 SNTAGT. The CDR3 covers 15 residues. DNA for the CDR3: TGTGCCAGCAGAAGGTGGCTACAGGCGGTGGGTGAGCAGTTCTTC. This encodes CASRRWLQAVGEQFF.

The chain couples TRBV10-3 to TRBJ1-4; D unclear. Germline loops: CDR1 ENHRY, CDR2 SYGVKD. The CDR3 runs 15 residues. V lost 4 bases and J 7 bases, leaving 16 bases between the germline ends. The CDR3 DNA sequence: TGTGCCATCAGTGGGGAGGGCCGAGTGGGTGAAAAACTGTTTTTT. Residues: CAISGEGRVGEKLFF.

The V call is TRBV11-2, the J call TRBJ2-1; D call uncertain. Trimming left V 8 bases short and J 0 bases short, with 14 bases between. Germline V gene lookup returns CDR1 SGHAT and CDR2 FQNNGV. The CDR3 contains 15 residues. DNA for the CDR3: TGTGCCAGCGGAACGGGTCCGAGCTCCTACAATGAGCAGTTCTTC. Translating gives CASGTGPSSYNEQFF.

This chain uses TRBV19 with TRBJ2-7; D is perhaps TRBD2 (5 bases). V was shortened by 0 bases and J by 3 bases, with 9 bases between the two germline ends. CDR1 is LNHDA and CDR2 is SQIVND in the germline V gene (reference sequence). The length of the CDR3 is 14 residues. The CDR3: CASSIDLRGYEQYF. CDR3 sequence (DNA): TGTGCCAGTAGTATAGATCTACGGGGCTACGAGCAGTACTTC.

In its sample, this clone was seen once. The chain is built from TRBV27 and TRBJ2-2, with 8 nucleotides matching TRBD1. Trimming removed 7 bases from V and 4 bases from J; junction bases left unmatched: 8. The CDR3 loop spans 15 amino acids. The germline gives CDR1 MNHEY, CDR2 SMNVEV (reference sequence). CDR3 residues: CASIPLTGGTGELFF. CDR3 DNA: TGTGCCAGCATCCCCCTCACAGGGGGCACCGGGGAGCTGTTTTTT.

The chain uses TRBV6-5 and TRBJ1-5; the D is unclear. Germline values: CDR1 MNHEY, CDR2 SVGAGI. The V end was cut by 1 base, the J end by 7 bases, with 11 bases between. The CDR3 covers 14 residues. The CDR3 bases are TGTGCCAGCAGTTACTTGAGGGAAGGACAGCCCCAGCATTTT. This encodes CASSYLREGQPQHF.

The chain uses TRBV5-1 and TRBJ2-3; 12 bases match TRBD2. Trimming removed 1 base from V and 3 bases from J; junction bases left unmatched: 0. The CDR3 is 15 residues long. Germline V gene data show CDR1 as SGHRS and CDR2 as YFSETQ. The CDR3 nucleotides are TGCGCCAGCAGCTTGACTAGCGGGAGGACAGATACGCAGTATTTT. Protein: CASSLTSGRTDTQYF.

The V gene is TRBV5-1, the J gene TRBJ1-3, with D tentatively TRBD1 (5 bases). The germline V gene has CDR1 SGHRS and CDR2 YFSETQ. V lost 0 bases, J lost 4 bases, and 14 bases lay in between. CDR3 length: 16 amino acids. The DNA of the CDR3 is TGCGCCAGCAGCTTGGTTCCAGGTCGGGGCGGAAACACCATATATTTT. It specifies CASSLVPGRGGNTIYF.

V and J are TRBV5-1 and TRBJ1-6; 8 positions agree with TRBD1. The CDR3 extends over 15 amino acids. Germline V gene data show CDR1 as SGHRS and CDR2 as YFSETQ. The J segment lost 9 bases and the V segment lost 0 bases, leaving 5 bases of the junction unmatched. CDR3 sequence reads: CASSLADRGSSPLHF. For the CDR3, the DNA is TGCGCCAGCAGCTTGGCCGACAGGGGCAGTTCACCCCTCCACTTT. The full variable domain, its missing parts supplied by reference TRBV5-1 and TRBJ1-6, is KAGVTQTPRYLIKTRGQQVTLSCSPISGHRSVSWYQQTPGQGLQFLFEYFSETQRNKGNFPGRFSGRQFSNSRSEMNVSTLELGDSALYLCASSLADRGSSPLHFGNGTRLTVT.

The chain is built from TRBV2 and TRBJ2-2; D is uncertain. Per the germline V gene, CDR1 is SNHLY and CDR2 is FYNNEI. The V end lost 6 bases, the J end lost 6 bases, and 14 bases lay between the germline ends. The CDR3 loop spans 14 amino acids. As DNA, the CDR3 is TGTGCCAGCAGCCCGGCTTATGGGGCCGGGGAGCTGTTTTTT. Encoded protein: CASSPAYGAGELFF.

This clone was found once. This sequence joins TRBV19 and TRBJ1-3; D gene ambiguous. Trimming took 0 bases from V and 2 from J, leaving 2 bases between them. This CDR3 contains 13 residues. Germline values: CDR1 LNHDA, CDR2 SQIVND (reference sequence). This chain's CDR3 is CASSIEPGNTIYF. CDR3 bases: TGTGCCAGTAGTATAGAGCCTGGAAACACCATATATTTT.

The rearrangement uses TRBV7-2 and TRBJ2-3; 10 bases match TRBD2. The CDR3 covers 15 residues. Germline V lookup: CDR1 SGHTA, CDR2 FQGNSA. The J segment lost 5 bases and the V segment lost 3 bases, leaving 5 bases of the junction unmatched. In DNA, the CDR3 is TGTGCCAGCAGCTTCCTAGCGGGAGTTGTAGATACGCAGTATTTT. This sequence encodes CASSFLAGVVDTQYF.

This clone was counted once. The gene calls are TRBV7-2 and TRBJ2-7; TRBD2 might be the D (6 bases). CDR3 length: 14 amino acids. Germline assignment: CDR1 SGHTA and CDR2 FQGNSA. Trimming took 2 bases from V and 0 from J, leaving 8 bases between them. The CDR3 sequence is CASSLREDSYEQYF. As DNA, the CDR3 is TGTGCCAGCAGCTTAAGGGAGGACTCCTACGAGCAGTACTTC.

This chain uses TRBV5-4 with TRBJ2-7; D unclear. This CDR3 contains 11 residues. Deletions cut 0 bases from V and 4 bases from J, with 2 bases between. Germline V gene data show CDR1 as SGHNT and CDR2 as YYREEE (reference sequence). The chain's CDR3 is CASSLEYEQYF. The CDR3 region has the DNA TGTGCCAGCAGCTTGGAATACGAGCAGTACTTC.

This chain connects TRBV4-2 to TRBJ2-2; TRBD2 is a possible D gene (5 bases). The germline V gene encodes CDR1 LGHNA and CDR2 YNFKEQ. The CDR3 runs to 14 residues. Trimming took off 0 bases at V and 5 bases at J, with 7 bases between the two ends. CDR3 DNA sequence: TGTGCCAGCAGCCAAGACCCGGGGACCGGGGAGCTGTTTTTT. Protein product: CASSQDPGTGELFF.

CDR3 in DNA: TGTGCCAGCAGCTTAGTGGGCGGGAACTCATACGAGCAGTACTTC. It encodes CASSLVGGNSYEQYF. The chain carries TRBV11-2 and TRBJ2-7, with D perhaps matching TRBD2 (6 bases). CDR3 length: 15 residues. The germline CDR1 and CDR2 sequences are SGHAT and FQNNGV. V was trimmed by 1 base and J by 4 bases, leaving 14 bases between them.

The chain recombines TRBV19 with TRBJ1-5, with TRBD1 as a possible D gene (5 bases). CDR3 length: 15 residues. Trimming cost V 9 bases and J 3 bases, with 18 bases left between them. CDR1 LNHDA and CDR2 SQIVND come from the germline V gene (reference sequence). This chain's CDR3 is CASSRGVGVNQPQHF. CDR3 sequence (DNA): TGTGCCAGCTCTCGGGGGGTTGGAGTCAATCAGCCCCAGCATTTT.

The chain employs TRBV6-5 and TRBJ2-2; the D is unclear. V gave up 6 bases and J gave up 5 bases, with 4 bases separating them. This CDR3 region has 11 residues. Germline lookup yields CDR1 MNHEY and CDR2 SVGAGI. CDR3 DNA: TGTGCCAGCAGAGGGACCGGGGAGCTGTTTTTT. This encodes CASRGTGELFF.

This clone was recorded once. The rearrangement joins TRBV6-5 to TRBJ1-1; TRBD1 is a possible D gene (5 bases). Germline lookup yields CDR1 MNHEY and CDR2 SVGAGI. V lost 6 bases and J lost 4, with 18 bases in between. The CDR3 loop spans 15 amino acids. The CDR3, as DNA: TGTGCCAGCAGCCTCGAGGGACGAAAGGTCACTGAAGCTTTCTTT. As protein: CASSLEGRKVTEAFF.

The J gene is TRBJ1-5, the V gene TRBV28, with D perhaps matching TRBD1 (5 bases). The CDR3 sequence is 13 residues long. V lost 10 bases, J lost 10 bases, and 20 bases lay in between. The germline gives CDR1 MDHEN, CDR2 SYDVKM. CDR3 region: CATCGGVQTPQHF. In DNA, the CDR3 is TGTGCCACCTGCGGGGGGGTCCAAACCCCCCAGCATTTT. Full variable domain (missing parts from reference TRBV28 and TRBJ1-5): DVKVTQSSRYLVKRTGEKVFLECVQDMDHENMFWYRQDPGLGLRLIYFSYDVKMKEKGDIPEGYSVSREKKERFSLILESASTNQTSMYLCATCGGVQTPQHFGDGTRLSIL.

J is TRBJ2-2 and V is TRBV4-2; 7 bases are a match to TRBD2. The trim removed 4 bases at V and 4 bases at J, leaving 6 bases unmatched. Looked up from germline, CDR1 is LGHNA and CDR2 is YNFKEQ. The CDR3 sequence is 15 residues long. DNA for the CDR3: TGTGCCAGCAGCCCCGCGGGAGTCGGCACCGGGGAGCTGTTTTTT. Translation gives CASSPAGVGTGELFF.